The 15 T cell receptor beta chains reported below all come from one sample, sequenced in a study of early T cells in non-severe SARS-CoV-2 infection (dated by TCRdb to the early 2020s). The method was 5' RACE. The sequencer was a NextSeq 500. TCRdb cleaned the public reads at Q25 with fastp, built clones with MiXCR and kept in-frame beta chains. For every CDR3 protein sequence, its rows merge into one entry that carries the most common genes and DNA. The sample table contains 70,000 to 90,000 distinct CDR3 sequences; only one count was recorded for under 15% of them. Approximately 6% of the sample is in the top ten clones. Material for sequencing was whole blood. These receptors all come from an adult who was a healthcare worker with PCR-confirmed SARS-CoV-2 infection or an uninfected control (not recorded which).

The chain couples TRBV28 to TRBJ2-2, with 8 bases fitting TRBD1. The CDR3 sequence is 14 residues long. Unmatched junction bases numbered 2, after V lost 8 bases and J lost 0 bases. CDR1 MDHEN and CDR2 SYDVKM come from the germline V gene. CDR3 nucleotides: TGTGCCAGCGGACAGGGAACGAACACCGGGGAGCTGTTTTTT. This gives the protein CASGQGTNTGELFF.

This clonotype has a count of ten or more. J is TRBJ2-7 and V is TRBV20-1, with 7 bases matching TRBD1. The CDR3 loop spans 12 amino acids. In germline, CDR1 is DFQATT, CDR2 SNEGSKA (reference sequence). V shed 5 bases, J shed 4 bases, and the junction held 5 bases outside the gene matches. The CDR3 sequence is CSAEGQWYEQYF. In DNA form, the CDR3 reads TGCAGTGCTGAGGGACAGTGGTACGAGCAGTACTTC.

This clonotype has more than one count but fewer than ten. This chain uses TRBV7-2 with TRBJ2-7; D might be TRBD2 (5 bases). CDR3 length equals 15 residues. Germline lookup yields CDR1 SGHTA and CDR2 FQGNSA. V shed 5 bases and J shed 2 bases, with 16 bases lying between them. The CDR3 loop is CASSTRRAGPYEQYF. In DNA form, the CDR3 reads TGTGCCAGCAGCACACGGCGCGCGGGCCCCTACGAGCAGTACTTC.

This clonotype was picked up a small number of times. The CDR3, as DNA: TGTGCCAGCAGTCCGCAAACCCCCACCAAAAACATTCAGTACTTC. Its protein is CASSPQTPTKNIQYF. The chain combines TRBV12-3 or TRBV12-4 with TRBJ2-4, with D unresolved. Trimming stripped 5 bases from V and 2 bases from J, with 13 bases between. The CDR3 is made up of 15 amino acids.

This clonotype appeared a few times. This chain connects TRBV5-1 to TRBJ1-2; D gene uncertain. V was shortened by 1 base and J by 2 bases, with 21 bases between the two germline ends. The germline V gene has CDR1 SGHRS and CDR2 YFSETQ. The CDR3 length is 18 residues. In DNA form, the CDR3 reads TGCGCCAGCAGCTTGCAGTTCGCTAACAGTGGCCCCAACTATGGCTACACCTTC. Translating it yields CASSLQFANSGPNYGYTF.

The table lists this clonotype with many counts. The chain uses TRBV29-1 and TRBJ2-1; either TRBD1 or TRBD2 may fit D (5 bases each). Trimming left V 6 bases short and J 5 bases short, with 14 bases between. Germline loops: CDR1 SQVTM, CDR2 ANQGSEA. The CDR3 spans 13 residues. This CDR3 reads CSVPERGNNEQFF. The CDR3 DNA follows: TGCAGCGTCCCGGAGAGGGGAAACAATGAGCAGTTCTTC.

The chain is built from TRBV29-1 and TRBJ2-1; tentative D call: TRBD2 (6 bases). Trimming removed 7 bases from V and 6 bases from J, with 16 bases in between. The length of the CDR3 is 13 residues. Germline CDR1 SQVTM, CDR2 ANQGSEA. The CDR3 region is CSAGTRATNEQFF. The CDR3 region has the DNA TGCAGCGCCGGGACTCGGGCCACCAATGAGCAGTTCTTC.

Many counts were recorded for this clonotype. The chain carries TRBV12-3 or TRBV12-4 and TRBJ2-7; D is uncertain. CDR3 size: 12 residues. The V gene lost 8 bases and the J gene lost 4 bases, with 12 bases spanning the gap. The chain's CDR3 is CASGLLGYEQYF. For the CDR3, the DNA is TGTGCCAGCGGGTTACTCGGGTACGAGCAGTACTTC.

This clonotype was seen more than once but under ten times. CDR3 protein: CATAELNPETQYF. CDR3 sequence (DNA): TGTGCCACCGCCGAACTAAACCCAGAGACCCAGTACTTC. The V call is TRBV10-3, the J call TRBJ2-5; D gene unclear. V lost 10 bases and J lost 4, with 16 bases in between. The CDR3 covers 13 residues. Germline lookup yields CDR1 ENHRY and CDR2 SYGVKD.

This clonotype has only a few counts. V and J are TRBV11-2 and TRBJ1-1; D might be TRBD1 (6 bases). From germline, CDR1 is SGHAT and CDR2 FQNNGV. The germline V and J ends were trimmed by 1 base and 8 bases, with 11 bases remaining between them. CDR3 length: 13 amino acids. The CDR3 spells CASSLVPGDEAFF. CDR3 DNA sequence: TGTGCCAGCAGCTTAGTTCCAGGGGACGAAGCTTTCTTT. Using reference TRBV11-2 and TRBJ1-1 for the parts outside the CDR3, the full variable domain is EAGVAQSPRYKIIEKRQSVAFWCNPISGHATLYWYQQILGQGPKLLIQFQNNGVVDDSQLPKDRFSAERLKGVDSTLKIQPAKLEDSAVYLCASSLVPGDEAFFGQGTRLTVV.

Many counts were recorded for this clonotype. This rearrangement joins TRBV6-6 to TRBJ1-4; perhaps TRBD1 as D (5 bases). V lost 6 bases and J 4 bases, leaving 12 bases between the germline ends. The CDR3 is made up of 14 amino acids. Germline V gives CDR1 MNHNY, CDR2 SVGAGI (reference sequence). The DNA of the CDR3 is TGTGCCAGCAGACCCGACAGTTATAATGAAAAACTGTTTTTT. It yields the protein CASRPDSYNEKLFF.

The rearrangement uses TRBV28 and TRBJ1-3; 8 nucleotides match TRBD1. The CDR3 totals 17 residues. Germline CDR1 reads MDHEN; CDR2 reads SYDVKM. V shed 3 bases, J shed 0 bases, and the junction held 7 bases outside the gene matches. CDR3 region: CASSFWRQGSSGNTIYF. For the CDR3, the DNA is TGTGCCAGCAGTTTTTGGCGACAGGGGAGCTCTGGAAACACCATATATTTT.

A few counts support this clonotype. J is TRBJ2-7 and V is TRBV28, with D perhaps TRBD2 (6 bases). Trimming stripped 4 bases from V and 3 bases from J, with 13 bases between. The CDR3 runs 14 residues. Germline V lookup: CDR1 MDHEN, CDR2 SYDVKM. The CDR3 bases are TGTGCCAGCAGTTGGGGGGACGGAAACTACGAGCAGTACTTC. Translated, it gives CASSWGDGNYEQYF.

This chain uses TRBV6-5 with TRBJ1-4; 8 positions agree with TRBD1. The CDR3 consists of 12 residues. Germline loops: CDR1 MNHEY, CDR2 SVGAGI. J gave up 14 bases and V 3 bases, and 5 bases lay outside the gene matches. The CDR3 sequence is CASSYSQGVLFF. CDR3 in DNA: TGTGCCAGCAGTTATTCACAGGGGGTTCTGTTTTTT.

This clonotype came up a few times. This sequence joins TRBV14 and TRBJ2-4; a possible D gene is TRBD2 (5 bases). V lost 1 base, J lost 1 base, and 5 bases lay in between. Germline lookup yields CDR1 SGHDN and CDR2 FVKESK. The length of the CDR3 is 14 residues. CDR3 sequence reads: CASSQAGAKNIQYF. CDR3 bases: TGTGCCAGCAGCCAAGCGGGGGCCAAAAACATTCAGTACTTC.